This T cell receptor (beta chain) is drawn from a study of blood T cells in healthy people across ages. The germline V and J ends were trimmed by 9 bases and 2 bases, with 25 bases remaining between them. CDR1 is MNHEY and CDR2 is SVGEGT in the germline V gene. The CDR3 is 17 residues long. Alongside a J-beta primer mix, a sample-barcoded 5' primer served in a second PCR lasting roughly 6 to 11 cycles. Using its own MiXCR run on the 5' RACE reads, TCRdb lists one record per CDR3 protein. The repertoire holds about 670,000 distinct CDR3 sequences, over 40% seen once, with around 30% in the top ten. Study-level findings and limits: From one million sequenced T cells, diversity estimates were lower bounds.

Total RNA, at least 5.5 micrograms per sample, was extracted from PBMCs. This clonotype was seen more than once but under ten times. Antigen specificity is unknown. Sequenced sample: blood. V gene TRBV6-2 or TRBV6-3 combines with J gene TRBJ2-5; weak D call: TRBD2 (6 bases). The TCR sequence derives from an elderly man in good health. The CDR3 coding sequence is TGTGCCAGTCGGGGGATCCCGACAGCAACCCTACAAGAGACCCAGTACTTC. It yields the protein CASRGIPTATLQETQYF.